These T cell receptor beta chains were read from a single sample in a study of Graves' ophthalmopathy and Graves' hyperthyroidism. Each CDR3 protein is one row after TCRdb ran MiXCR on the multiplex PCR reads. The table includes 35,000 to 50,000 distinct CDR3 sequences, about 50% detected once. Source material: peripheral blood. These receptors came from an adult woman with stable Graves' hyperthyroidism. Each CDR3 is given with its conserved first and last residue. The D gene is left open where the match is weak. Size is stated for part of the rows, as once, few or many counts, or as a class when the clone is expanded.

TGCAGTGCGGAGAGGGGGACAGGGCAGCCCCAGCATTTT,CSAERGTGQPQHF,TRBJ1-5,TRBD1,-,TRBV20-1
TGTGCCAGCAGTTTCAACGAGCAGTACTTC,CASSFNEQYF,TRBJ2-7,-,many,TRBV27
TGCGCCAGCAGCTTGTTAGGTATGAACACTGAAGCTCTCTTT,CASSLLGMNTEALF,TRBJ1-1,-,many,TRBV5-1
TGTGCCAGCAGTTCTATCTACCTCGGGCAGAACATTGAAGCTTTCTTT,CASSSIYLGQNIEAFF,TRBJ1-1,-,many,TRBV27
TGTGCCAGCAGTTACCTAAGGGGAGCTGGGGCCAACGTCCTGACTTTC,CASSYLRGAGANVLTF,TRBJ2-6,-,many,TRBV6-2/TRBV6-3
TGTGCCAGCAGTTCCGCGAACACCATTTATAATTCACCCCTCCACTTT,CASSSANTIYNSPLHF,TRBJ1-6,-,many,TRBV6-6
TGTGCCAGCAGCCCCAGGACTAGCGGGAGCCTAGAGACCCAGTACTTC,CASSPRTSGSLETQYF,TRBJ2-5,TRBD2,-,TRBV7-9
TGTGCCAGCAGTGAAAGGTGGTCAGGGCTGAGGCAAGAGACCCAGTACTTC,CASSERWSGLRQETQYF,TRBJ2-5,-,many,TRBV2
TGTGCCAGCAGCTTAGCGGGAGGAGAGACCCAGTACTTC,CASSLAGGETQYF,TRBJ2-5,TRBD2,many,TRBV7-3
TGTGCCAGCAGCGTTGGACAGGACAACACAGATACGCAGTATTTT,CASSVGQDNTDTQYF,TRBJ2-3,TRBD1,many,TRBV5-8
TGTGCCAGCACCCCCGACCCCACAGGATTGAACACTGAAGCTTTCTTT,CASTPDPTGLNTEAFF,TRBJ1-1,-,many,TRBV6-1
TGCAGTACTTACAGGGCCAGGAACACCGAAGCTTTCTTT,CSTYRARNTEAFF,TRBJ1-1,-,-,TRBV20-1
TGCAGTGCTAGTCGGGAGGCAGATACGCAGTATTTT,CSASREADTQYF,TRBJ2-3,TRBD2,-,TRBV20-1
TGTGCCAGTAGTACTAGGGGGTACGGAAATTCACCCCTCCACTTT,CASSTRGYGNSPLHF,TRBJ1-6,-,-,TRBV19
TGTGCCACCAGCCTCGGGACAGGAGAAGAGACCCAGTACTTC,CATSLGTGEETQYF,TRBJ2-5,TRBD1,-,TRBV24-1